This T cell receptor (beta chain) is from a study of T cell repertoires in cytomegalovirus infection. The CDR3 loop spans 18 amino acids. V shed 4 bases and J 6 bases; nucleotides not matched to a gene: 17. Germline values: CDR1 SGHTA, CDR2 FQGTGA. Via MiXCR, TCRdb re-called the reads, giving one row per CDR3 protein. Among about 920,000 distinct CDR3 sequences listed, approximately 30% were seen once. For this clonotype: The antigen is unknown.

The source was cultured CD8+ T cells from PBMCs, collected from culture after CMV antigen stimulation. This chain uses TRBV7-3 with TRBJ2-1; 8 bases agree with TRBD2. This sequence originates from a human donor in good health (CMV status not recorded). Some clones in this sample may be carry-over from other donors' samples. CDR3 coding DNA: TGTGCCAGCAGCTCCTCTCCCATATCGGGGGGGGCGGGCAATGAGCAGTTCTTC. Protein: CASSSSPISGGAGNEQFF.